Listed below are T cell receptor beta chains from one sample, sequenced in a study of cytomegalovirus exposure and HLA in healthy donors. This table comes from immunoSEQ multiplex PCR, and its TCRdb copy is limited to in-frame clones, with some not included. Here the sample spans approximately 110,000 clones, roughly 68% being singletons. Sample: PBMCs. These receptors all stem from a woman aged 30 to 39 in good health and CMV-seronegative. Each CDR3 is given with its conserved first and last residue. The listing skips clone size in some rows; elsewhere it reads once, few, many or a size class.

length	V	size	CDR3
15	TRBV2	few	CASSEVRTNTGELFF
15	TRBV5-1	few	CASSFGQVVSYEQYF
15	TRBV13	.	CASSLIQSGANVLTF
18	TRBV5-6	.	CASSPNWKGGFSGYGYTF
14	TRBV5-8	.	CASSPGLMNTEAFF
18	TRBV4-3	.	CASSQDHPGGSYNSPLHF
15	TRBV4-2	.	CASSHDRERGLEAFF
12	TRBV6-1	.	CASSERGTNPYF
15	TRBV4-1	.	CASSQDGAGGETQYF
14	TRBV7-3	.	CASSLLGGNSEAFF
17	TRBV27	.	CASSFDIGKPATGELFF